The clone carrying this T cell receptor beta chain has just a few counts. In the study's own analysis: The authors estimated nucleated cell counts from reference gene primer amplification. Method: immunoSEQ multiplex PCR; TCRdb's copy keeps in-frame clones and lacks some. D and trimming were read from the DNA, whereas the V and J calls and clone size are those reported in that table. Among about 260,000 clones listed, 85% to 90% were seen once. This record comes from a study of blood T cell repertoires in COVID-19. Overall study: PBMCs, B-cell-depleted T cells, or T cells were the source of the cDNA or gDNA that made up the material.

Germline V gene sequence: CDR1 LNHDA, CDR2 SQIVND (reference sequence). With V trimmed by 6 bases and J by 1 base, 6 bases remained unmatched. This CDR3 is built from 15 residues. Material for sequencing was peripheral blood. This clonotype was obtained from a woman between 40 and 50 years old who had recovered from COVID-19. The gene calls are TRBV19 and TRBJ2-7; TRBD1 matches at 10 bases. CDR3 loop: CASSPGQGGSYEQYF. In nucleotides, the CDR3 is TGTGCCAGTAGCCCCGGACAGGGGGGGTCCTACGAGCAGTACTTC.